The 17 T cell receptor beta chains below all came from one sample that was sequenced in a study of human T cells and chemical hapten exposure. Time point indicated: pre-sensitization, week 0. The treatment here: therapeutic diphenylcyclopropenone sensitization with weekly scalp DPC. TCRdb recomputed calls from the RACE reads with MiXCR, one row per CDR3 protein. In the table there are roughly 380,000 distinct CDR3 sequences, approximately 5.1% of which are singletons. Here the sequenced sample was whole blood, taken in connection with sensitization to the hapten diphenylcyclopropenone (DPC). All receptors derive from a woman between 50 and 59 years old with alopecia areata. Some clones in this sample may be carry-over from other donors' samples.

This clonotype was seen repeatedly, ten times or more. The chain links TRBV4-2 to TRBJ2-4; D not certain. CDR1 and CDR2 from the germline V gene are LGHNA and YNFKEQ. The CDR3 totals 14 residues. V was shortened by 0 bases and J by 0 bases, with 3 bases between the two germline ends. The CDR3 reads CASSQELAKNIQYF. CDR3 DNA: TGTGCCAGCAGCCAAGAACTAGCCAAAAACATTCAGTACTTC.

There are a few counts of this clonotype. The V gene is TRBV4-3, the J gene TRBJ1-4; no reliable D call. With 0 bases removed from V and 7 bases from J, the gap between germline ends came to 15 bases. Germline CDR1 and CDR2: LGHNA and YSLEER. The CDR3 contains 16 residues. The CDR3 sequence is CASSQDRLRDGEKLFF. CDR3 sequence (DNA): TGCGCCAGCAGCCAAGATAGGTTACGGGATGGTGAAAAACTGTTTTTT.

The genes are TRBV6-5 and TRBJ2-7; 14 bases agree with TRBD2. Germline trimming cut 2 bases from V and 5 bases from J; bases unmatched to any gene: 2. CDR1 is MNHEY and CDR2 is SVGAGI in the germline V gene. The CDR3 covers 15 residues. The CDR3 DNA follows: TGTGCCAGCAGTTACGGGACTAGCGGGAGTCACGAGCAGTACTTC. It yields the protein CASSYGTSGSHEQYF.

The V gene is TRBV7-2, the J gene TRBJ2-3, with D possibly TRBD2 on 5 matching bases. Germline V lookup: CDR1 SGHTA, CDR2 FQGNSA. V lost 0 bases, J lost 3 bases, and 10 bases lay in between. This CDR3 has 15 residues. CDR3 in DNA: TGTGCCAGCAGCTTAGCTACTAGTTTGACAGATACGCAGTATTTT. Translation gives CASSLATSLTDTQYF.

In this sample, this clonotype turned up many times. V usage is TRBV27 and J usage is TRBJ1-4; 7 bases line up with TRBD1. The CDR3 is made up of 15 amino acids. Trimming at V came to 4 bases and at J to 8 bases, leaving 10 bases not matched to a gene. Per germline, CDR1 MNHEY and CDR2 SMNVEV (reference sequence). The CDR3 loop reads CASSSSRGVREKLFF. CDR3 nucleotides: TGTGCCAGCAGTTCATCCAGGGGGGTACGAGAAAAACTGTTTTTT.

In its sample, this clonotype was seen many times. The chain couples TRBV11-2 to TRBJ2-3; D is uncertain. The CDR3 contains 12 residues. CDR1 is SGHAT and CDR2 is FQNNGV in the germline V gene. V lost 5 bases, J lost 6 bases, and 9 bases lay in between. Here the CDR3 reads CASSPLEDTQYF. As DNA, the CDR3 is TGTGCCAGCAGCCCGCTTGAGGATACGCAGTATTTT.

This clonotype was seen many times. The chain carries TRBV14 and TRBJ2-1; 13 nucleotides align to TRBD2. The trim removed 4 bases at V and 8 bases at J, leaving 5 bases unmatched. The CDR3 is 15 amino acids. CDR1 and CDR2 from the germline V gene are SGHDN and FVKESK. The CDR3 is CASSLTTSGRYEQFF. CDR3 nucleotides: TGTGCCAGCAGCCTGACGACTAGCGGGAGGTATGAGCAGTTCTTC.

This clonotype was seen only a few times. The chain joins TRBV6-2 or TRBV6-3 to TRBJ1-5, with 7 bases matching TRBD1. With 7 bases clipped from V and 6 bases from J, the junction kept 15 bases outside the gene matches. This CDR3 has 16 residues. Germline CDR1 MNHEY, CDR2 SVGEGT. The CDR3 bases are TGTGCCAGCACCCCTTCGTTGACAGGGCGGTTTCAGCCCCAGCATTTT. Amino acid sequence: CASTPSLTGRFQPQHF.

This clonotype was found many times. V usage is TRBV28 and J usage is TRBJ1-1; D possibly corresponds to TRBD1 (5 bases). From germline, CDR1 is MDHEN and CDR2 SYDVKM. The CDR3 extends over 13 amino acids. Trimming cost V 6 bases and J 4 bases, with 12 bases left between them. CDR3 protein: CASSTRGTTEAFF. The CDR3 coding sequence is TGTGCCAGCAGCACCCGAGGGACCACTGAAGCTTTCTTT. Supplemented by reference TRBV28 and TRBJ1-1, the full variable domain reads DVKVTQSSRYLVKRTGEKVFLECVQDMDHENMFWYRQDPGLGLRLIYFSYDVKMKEKGDIPEGYSVSREKKERFSLILESASTNQTSMYLCASSTRGTTEAFFGQGTRLTVV.

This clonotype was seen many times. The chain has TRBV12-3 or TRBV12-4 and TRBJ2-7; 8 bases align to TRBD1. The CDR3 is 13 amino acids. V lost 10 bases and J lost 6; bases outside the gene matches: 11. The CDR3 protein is CATRTGWSGEQYF. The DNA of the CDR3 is TGTGCCACCCGGACAGGGTGGTCAGGCGAGCAGTACTTC.

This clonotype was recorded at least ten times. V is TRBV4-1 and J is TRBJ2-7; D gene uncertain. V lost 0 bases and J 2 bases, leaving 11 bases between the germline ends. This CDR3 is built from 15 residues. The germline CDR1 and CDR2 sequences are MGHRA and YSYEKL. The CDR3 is CASSQDRAAAYEQYF. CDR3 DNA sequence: TGCGCCAGCAGCCAAGATCGGGCCGCCGCCTACGAGCAGTACTTC.

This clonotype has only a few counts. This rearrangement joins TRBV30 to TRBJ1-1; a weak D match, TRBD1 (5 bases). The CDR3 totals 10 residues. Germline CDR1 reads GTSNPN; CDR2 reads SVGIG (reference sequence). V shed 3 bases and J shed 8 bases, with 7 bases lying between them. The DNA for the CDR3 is TGTGCCTGGAGACAGGACGAAGCTTTCTTT. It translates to CAWRQDEAFF.

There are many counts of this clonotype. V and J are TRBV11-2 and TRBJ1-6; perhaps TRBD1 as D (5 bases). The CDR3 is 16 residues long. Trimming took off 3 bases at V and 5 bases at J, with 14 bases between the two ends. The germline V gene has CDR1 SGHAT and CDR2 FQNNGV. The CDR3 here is CASSFLTELNNSPLHF. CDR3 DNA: TGTGCCAGCAGCTTTCTGACAGAACTTAATAATTCACCCCTCCACTTT.

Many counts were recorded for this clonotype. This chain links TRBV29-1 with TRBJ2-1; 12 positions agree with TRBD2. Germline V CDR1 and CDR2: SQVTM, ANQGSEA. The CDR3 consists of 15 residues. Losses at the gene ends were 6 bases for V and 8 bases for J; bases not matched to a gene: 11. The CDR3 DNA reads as TGCAGCGTCCTCCCGACTAGCGGGGGAATCCATGAGCAGTTCTTC. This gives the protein CSVLPTSGGIHEQFF.

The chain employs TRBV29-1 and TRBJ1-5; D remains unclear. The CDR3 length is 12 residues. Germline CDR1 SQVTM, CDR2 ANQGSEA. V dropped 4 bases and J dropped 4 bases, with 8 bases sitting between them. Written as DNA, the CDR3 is TGCAGCGTTGGGGCAGTTAATCAGCCCCAGCATTTT. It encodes CSVGAVNQPQHF.

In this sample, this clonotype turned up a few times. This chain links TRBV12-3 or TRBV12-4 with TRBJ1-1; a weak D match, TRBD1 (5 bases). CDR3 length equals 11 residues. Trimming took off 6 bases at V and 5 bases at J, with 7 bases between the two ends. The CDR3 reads CASSEGTEAFF. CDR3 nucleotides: TGTGCCAGCAGCGAGGGGACTGAAGCTTTCTTT.

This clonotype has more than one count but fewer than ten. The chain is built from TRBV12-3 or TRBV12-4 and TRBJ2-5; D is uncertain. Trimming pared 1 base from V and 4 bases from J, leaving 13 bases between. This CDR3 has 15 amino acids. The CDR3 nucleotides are TGTGCCAGCAGTTTAGAGGCCCATAGCCGAGAGACCCAGTACTTC. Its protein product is CASSLEAHSRETQYF.